The T cell receptor beta chain described here comes from a study of T-cell memory formation after mild COVID-19. General study points: Balance between CD4 and CD8 was seen in clones contracting day 15 to 85, and a CD4+ lean was seen in later expanders.

Trimming at V came to 2 bases and at J to 5 bases, leaving 3 bases not matched to a gene. Per the germline V gene, CDR1 is DFQATT and CDR2 is SNEGSKA (reference sequence). The CDR3 sequence is 14 residues long. 5'RACE with constant-segment primers yielded barcoded, UMI-tagged TCR alpha and TCR beta cDNA libraries. MiXCR, applied by TCRdb to the 5' RACE reads, yields one record per CDR3 protein. The data show about 600,000 distinct CDR3 sequences, roughly 20% seen once. In regard to this clonotype: Its target is unknown.

The sample comprised PBMCs or a T cell subset sorted from them (not recorded which). This clonotype was sampled from an adult woman who had mild COVID-19 (a few samples of this study predate the infection). Cell type and time point are not known. This chain links TRBV20-1 with TRBJ2-1, with TRBD2 identical over 10 bases. CDR3 in DNA: TGCAGTGCTAGATTTGGGACTAGCGACAATGAGCAGTTCTTC. Its protein product is CSARFGTSDNEQFF.